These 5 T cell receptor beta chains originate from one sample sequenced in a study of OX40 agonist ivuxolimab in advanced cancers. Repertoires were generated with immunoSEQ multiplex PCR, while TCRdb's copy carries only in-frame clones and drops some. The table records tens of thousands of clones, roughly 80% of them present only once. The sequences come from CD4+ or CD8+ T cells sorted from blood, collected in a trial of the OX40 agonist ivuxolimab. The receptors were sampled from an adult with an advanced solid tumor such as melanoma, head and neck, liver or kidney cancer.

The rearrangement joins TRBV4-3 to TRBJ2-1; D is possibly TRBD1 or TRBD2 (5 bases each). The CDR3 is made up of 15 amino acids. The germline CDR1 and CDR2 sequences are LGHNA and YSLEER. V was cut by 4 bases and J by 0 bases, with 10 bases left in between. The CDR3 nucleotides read TGCGCCAGCAGCCGATCAGGGAGCTCCTACAATGAGCAGTTCTTC. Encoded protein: CASSRSGSSYNEQFF.

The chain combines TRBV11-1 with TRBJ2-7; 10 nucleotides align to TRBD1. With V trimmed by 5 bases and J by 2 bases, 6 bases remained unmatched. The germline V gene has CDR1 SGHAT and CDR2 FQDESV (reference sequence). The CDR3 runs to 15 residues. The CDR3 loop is CASSPFGQGAYEQYF. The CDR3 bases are TGTGCCAGCAGCCCATTTGGACAGGGGGCCTACGAGCAGTACTTC.

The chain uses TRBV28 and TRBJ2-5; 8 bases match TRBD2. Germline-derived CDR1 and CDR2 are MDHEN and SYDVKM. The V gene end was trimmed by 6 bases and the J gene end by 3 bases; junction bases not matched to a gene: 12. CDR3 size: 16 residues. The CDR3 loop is CASSSPRSGSEETQYF. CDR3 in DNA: TGTGCCAGCAGCTCCCCGAGGAGCGGGAGCGAAGAGACCCAGTACTTC.

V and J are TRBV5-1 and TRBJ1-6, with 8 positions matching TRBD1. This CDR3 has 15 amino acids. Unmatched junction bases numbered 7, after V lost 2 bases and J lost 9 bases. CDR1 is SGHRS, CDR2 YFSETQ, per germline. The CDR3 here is CASSFAGGLGSPLHF. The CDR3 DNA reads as TGCGCCAGCAGCTTCGCAGGGGGCTTAGGTTCACCCCTCCACTTT.

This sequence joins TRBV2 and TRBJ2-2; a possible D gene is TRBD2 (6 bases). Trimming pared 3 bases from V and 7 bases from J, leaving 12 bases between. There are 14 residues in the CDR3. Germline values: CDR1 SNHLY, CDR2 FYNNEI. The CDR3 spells CASSDGGFIGELFF. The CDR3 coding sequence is TGTGCCAGCAGTGATGGAGGGTTCATCGGGGAGCTGTTTTTT.